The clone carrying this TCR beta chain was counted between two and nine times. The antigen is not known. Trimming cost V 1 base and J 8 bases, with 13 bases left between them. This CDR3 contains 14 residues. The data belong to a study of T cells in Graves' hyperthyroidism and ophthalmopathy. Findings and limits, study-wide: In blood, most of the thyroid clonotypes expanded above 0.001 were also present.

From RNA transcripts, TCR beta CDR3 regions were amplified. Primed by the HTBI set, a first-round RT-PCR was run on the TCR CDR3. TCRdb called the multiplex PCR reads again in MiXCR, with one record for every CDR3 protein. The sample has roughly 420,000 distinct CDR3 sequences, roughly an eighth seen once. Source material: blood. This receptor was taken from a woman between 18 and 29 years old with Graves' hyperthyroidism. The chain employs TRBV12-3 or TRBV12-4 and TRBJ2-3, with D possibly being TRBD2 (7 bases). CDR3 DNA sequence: TGTGCCAGCAGTTTAGGCGGGGGCCCGGGTACGCAGTATTTT. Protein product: CASSLGGGPGTQYF.